This T cell receptor (beta chain) is from a study of CD8 T cells in ankylosing spondylitis. General study findings and limits: As for the disease-linked clones, they showed a CD8+ phenotype and occurred at relatively low frequencies in peripheral blood. As reported, disease-linked clones showed significant enrichment in matched ankylosing spondylitis synovial fluid. There was a TCR beta motif, made of fewer than 10 highly homologous variants, that appeared characteristic of ankylosing spondylitis blood.

From the 5' RACE reads, TCRdb called clonotypes with MiXCR, one entry per CDR3 protein. This repertoire shows roughly 440,000 distinct CDR3 sequences, roughly a sixth found once; its top ten account for just over 1%. Germline V gene data show CDR1 as MNHNS and CDR2 as SASEGT. The CDR3 is made up of 14 amino acids. The V end was cut by 6 bases, the J end by 4 bases, with 15 bases between. In the case of this clonotype: Its antigen remains unidentified.

The sequencing input was blood, either unsorted or a sorted T cell fraction (not recorded which). This TCR was sampled from a male donor with ankylosing spondylitis. This chain connects TRBV6-1 to TRBJ1-1; possible D gene TRBD1, 5 bases. The CDR3 DNA sequence: TGTGCCAGCAGACCCGATGGAGGGGCCACTGAAGCTTTCTTT. Its translation is CASRPDGGATEAFF.